This T cell receptor beta chain was identified during a study of regulatory T cells in long-lasting Graves disease. This CDR3 comprises 15 residues. The germline gives CDR1 DFQATT, CDR2 SNEGSKA (reference sequence). Trimming took off 6 bases at V and 4 bases at J, with 19 bases between the two ends. Building the TCR beta libraries relied on iRepertoire HTBI primers, and CDR3 regions underwent Arm-PCR. TCRdb reanalysed the multiplex PCR reads using MiXCR and keeps one entry per CDR3 protein. Of more than 400,000 distinct CDR3 sequences listed, roughly 17% are singletons. Study-wide points: Persistent patients had more shared public clonotypes (2,741) than new patients (about 900). Segments TRBV28, TRBJ1-2 and TRBJ2-5 showed preferential usage in persistent disease.

The sample holds many counts of this clonotype. As yet, its antigen is unknown. Time point: newly diagnosed GD, antithyroid drugs for less than 3 months. Making the TCR library involved RNA that had been extracted from PBMCs. The data also belong to a second study, concerning T cells in Graves' hyperthyroidism and ophthalmopathy. From that study: Those patients with uncontrolled infection, other autoimmune disease, pregnancy or lactation were excluded. Most thyroid clonotypes expanded above 0.001 appeared in blood too.

The rearrangement joins TRBV20-1 to TRBJ2-1; either TRBD1 or TRBD2 may fit D (5 bases each). This sequence originates from a young woman with Graves disease. Here the sequenced sample was peripheral blood mononuclear cells (PBMCs), taken at new diagnosis, from a patient treated with antithyroid drugs. CDR3 in amino acids: CSARHTGTAYNEQFF. As DNA, the CDR3 is TGCAGTGCCAGACACACCGGGACGGCTTACAATGAGCAGTTCTTC.